Reported below is one T cell receptor (beta chain). Its matching antigen is unknown. This entry is derived from a study of lymphopenia after photon versus proton radiotherapy. The protocol was immunoSEQ multiplex PCR, while the TCRdb copy is restricted to in-frame clones and leaves out a portion. The sample consists of around 25,000 clones, 75% to 90% of them appearing once. Trimming stripped 1 base from V and 7 bases from J, with 7 bases between. Germline-derived CDR1 and CDR2 are SQVTM and ANQGSEA. This CDR3 has 11 amino acids. Notes on the study in general: Only patients who died were analyzed for survival; proton advantage is unproven. Oligoclonal CD8+ Temra expansion after nadir drove photon patients' diversity drop. A bigger post-nadir fall in TCR diversity correlated inversely with survival time in deceased patients. Photon-treated patients lost naive T cells and TCR diversity; proton-treated stayed stable.

The clonotype originates from a man in his forties or fifties with gastric cancer. V is TRBV29-1 and J is TRBJ1-2; D remains ambiguous. The sequencing used peripheral blood, collected from a patient treated with photon-based radiotherapy. The CDR3 region has the DNA TGCAGCGTTGAAGGAGAGGGTGGCTACACCTTC. This encodes CSVEGEGGYTF.